The 15 T cell receptor beta chains presented below share a single source sample, sequenced in a study of T-cell reconstitution after alpha-beta-depleted transplantation in children. Unique molecular identifiers were used in preparing the TCRbeta library. MiXCR, run by TCRdb on the PCR reads, gives a single entry per CDR3 protein. The sample holds about 980,000 distinct CDR3 sequences, roughly 29% seen once. The sample in question was PBMCs, mostly from graft donor cells, obtained 360 days after TCRalphabeta/CD19-depleted stem cell transplant. These TCRs come from a boy younger than two who had a stem cell transplant for SCID, so the T cells may come from the graft donor.

This chain links TRBV15 with TRBJ2-7; D gene unclear. This CDR3 comprises 13 residues. V shed 3 bases and J shed 5 bases, with 11 bases lying between them. The germline CDR1 and CDR2 sequences are LNHNV and YYDKDF (reference sequence). The CDR3 DNA sequence: TGTGCCACCAGCAGCGTACGGGTCCACGAGCAGTACTTC. This gives the protein CATSSVRVHEQYF.

The chain joins TRBV12-3 or TRBV12-4 to TRBJ1-2; TRBD1 might be the D (5 bases). This CDR3 region has 15 residues. Trimming took 5 bases from V and 0 from J, leaving 13 bases between them. The CDR3 sequence: CASSPSRQPNYGYTF. The CDR3 DNA reads as TGTGCCAGCAGTCCCTCCAGACAGCCTAACTATGGCTACACCTTC.

CDR3 DNA: TGTGCCAGCAGTGCCGGGCCGCCTTCTGATACGCAGTATTTT. Its translation: CASSAGPPSDTQYF. V and J are TRBV12-3 or TRBV12-4 and TRBJ2-3; D is undetermined. The CDR3 length is 14 residues. V was shortened by 5 bases and J by 6 bases, with 15 bases between the two germline ends.

The CDR3 protein is CASSLRWSSPNYGYTF. In nucleotides, the CDR3 is TGTGCCAGCAGCCTACGTTGGTCGTCCCCTAACTATGGCTACACCTTC. The chain links TRBV28 to TRBJ1-2; D call uncertain. This CDR3 has 16 residues. Germline V gene lookup returns CDR1 MDHEN and CDR2 SYDVKM. V was cut by 6 bases and J by 0 bases, with 17 bases left in between.

A few counts support this clonotype. The gene calls are TRBV6-1 and TRBJ2-1; tentatively, D is TRBD1 or TRBD2 (7 bases each). The CDR3 is 15 amino acids. Germline CDR1 MNHNS, CDR2 SASEGT. The V end was cut by 6 bases, the J end by 4 bases, with 16 bases between. Here the CDR3 DNA reads TGTGCCAGCAGCCAAGCGGGACAGTCATACAATGAGCAGTTCTTC. Encoded protein: CASSQAGQSYNEQFF.

This clonotype has a handful of counts. The V call is TRBV20-1, the J call TRBJ2-1, with no clear D. Germline lookup yields CDR1 DFQATT and CDR2 SNEGSKA (reference sequence). The V end was cut by 6 bases, the J end by 5 bases, with 11 bases between. CDR3 length: 12 amino acids. CDR3 in amino acids: CSARQKHNEQFF. In nucleotides, the CDR3 is TGCAGTGCGAGGCAGAAACACAATGAGCAGTTCTTC.

This clonotype has a handful of counts. This sequence joins TRBV24-1 and TRBJ2-1; 7 bases are shared with TRBD1. The CDR3 runs to 14 residues. J gave up 5 bases and V 5 bases, and 5 bases lay outside the gene matches. Germline V gives CDR1 KGHDR, CDR2 SFDVKD. Here the CDR3 DNA reads TGTGCCACCAGTGTCGTGGACAGGAACAATGAGCAGTTCTTC. Translated: CATSVVDRNNEQFF.

The V call is TRBV24-1, the J call TRBJ1-5; 9 bases agree with TRBD1. CDR3 length: 19 residues. The germline V gene has CDR1 KGHDR and CDR2 SFDVKD. Trimming removed 6 bases from V and 4 bases from J; junction bases left unmatched: 18. CDR3 in DNA: TGTGCCACCAGTCGTAATCTTGGACAGGGGAATTTTGGAAATCAGCCCCAGCATTTT. It encodes CATSRNLGQGNFGNQPQHF.

This clonotype was counted between two and nine times. The rearrangement joins TRBV27 to TRBJ2-5, with a weak D call TRBD1 (5 bases). Looked up from germline, CDR1 is MNHEY and CDR2 is SMNVEV (reference sequence). The CDR3 loop spans 13 amino acids. Between the trimmed V and J ends, which lost 0 bases and 3 bases, there was a span of 5 bases. The CDR3 sequence is CASSLSTEETQYF. The CDR3, as DNA: TGTGCCAGCAGTTTATCGACAGAAGAGACCCAGTACTTC.

This clonotype was recorded a few times. The gene calls are TRBV4-2 and TRBJ2-7; weak D call: TRBD1 (6 bases). Per germline, CDR1 LGHNA and CDR2 YNFKEQ. Trimming pared 8 bases from V and 4 bases from J, leaving 30 bases between. The CDR3 loop spans 18 amino acids. The CDR3 DNA reads as TGTGCCAGCGACGCCACACTCGAACACAGGGATCCGCGGTACGAGCAGTACTTC. Its translation: CASDATLEHRDPRYEQYF.

The sample holds a few counts of this clonotype. The V gene is TRBV12-3 or TRBV12-4, the J gene TRBJ2-7; 7 bases are shared with TRBD2. This CDR3 spans 16 amino acids. Losses at the gene ends were 6 bases for V and 5 bases for J; bases not matched to a gene: 16. The CDR3 region has the DNA TGTGCCAGCAGGCATTATCCGGGACTACCTACGAACGAGCAGTACTTC. Its protein is CASRHYPGLPTNEQYF.

The chain employs TRBV27 and TRBJ2-3; 8 bases map to TRBD1. The V gene's germline CDR1 is MNHEY and CDR2 SMNVEV (reference sequence). V dropped 4 bases and J dropped 6; count of bases not matched to a gene: 12. The CDR3 runs to 16 residues. The CDR3 bases are TGTGCCAGCAGTTGGGTCGGCGACAGGGGTAGGGATACGCAGTATTTT. It is translated as CASSWVGDRGRDTQYF.

In its sample, this clonotype was seen a few times. J is TRBJ2-5 and V is TRBV11-1; maybe TRBD1 (6 bases). The germline gives CDR1 SGHAT, CDR2 FQDESV (reference sequence). V was cut by 2 bases and J by 2 bases, with 18 bases left in between. CDR3 size: 17 residues. The CDR3 region is CASSLRKSWTVQETQYF. CDR3 coding DNA: TGTGCCAGCAGCTTAAGGAAATCTTGGACAGTACAAGAGACCCAGTACTTC.

This chain joins TRBV5-1 and TRBJ1-1; 8 bases map to TRBD1. The CDR3 is 14 residues long. Unmatched junction bases numbered 2, after V lost 4 bases and J lost 0 bases. Per the germline V gene, CDR1 is SGHRS and CDR2 is YFSETQ. CDR3 nucleotides: TGCGCCAGCAGCGGGGACAGGTTGAACACTGAAGCTTTCTTT. Translated: CASSGDRLNTEAFF.

The V and J genes are TRBV5-1 and TRBJ2-3, with a weak D call TRBD2 (7 bases). Germline values: CDR1 SGHRS, CDR2 YFSETQ. Trimming took off 0 bases at V and 2 bases at J, with 16 bases between the two ends. This CDR3 spans 17 amino acids. CDR3 nucleotide sequence: TGCGCCAGCAGCTTGGACCCCCGGGGGGCGCTCACAGATACGCAGTATTTT. Amino acids: CASSLDPRGALTDTQYF.